These 20 T cell receptor beta chains came from one sample sequenced in a study of T cell repertoires in cytomegalovirus infection. No cognate antigen is known for these TCRs. TCRdb independently ran MiXCR on the reads; one entry per CDR3 protein. Of fewer than 1,000,000 distinct CDR3 sequences listed, roughly 30% are singletons. The source material was cultured CD8+ T cells from PBMCs, sampled from culture after CMV antigen stimulation. These receptor sequences come from a human donor in good health (CMV status not recorded). Some clones in this sample may be carry-over from other donors' samples.

About this clonotype itself: Germline is not matched at one junction end, which may reflect a read error. The chain recombines TRBV12-3 or TRBV12-4 with TRBJ2-3; 9 bases agree with TRBD2. The CDR3 totals 15 residues. The DNA for the CDR3 is TGTGCCTGCAGTCCCTTCGCGGGGGGGCCAGATACGCAGTATTTT. Its translation is CACSPFAGGPDTQYF.

This clonotype was counted between two and nine times. In DNA form, the CDR3 reads TGTGCCACCAGTGATTTGCCACCCGAACGGACGGTTACAGATACGCAGTATTTT. Amino acids: CATSDLPPERTVTDTQYF. The V and J genes are TRBV24-1 and TRBJ2-3; D gene uncertain. The CDR3 runs to 18 residues. Germline V gives CDR1 KGHDR, CDR2 SFDVKD. Trimming cost V 0 bases and J 3 bases, with 18 bases left between them.

The table lists this clonotype with many counts. The chain has TRBV7-8 and TRBJ2-7; 12 nucleotides agree with TRBD1. The CDR3 sequence is 15 residues long. Germline values: CDR1 SGHVS, CDR2 FQNEAQ. Trimming at V came to 6 bases and at J to 5 bases, leaving 8 bases not matched to a gene. This CDR3 reads CASSPSGTGGNEQYF. CDR3 DNA sequence: TGTGCCAGCAGTCCTAGCGGGACAGGGGGCAACGAGCAGTACTTC.

The chain links TRBV2 to TRBJ2-3; unclear D gene. Germline-derived CDR1 and CDR2 are SNHLY and FYNNEI. Trimming took off 3 bases at V and 4 bases at J, with 14 bases between the two ends. The CDR3 length is 15 residues. The CDR3 DNA follows: TGTGCCAGCAGTGATTCTACGGGCGATCCAGATACGCAGTATTTT. This encodes CASSDSTGDPDTQYF.

This chain links TRBV2 with TRBJ1-2, with D possibly matching TRBD1 (6 bases). This CDR3 has 13 amino acids. V gave up 4 bases and J gave up 6 bases, with 12 bases separating them. The germline V gene encodes CDR1 SNHLY and CDR2 FYNNEI. CDR3 sequence (DNA): TGTGCCAGCAGTGTCCCAGGGGAGGATGGCTACACCTTC. Amino acid sequence: CASSVPGEDGYTF.

The chain combines TRBV11-1 with TRBJ1-1, with TRBD1 as a possible D gene (5 bases). The CDR3 extends over 14 amino acids. The V and J ends lost 7 bases and 3 bases respectively, with 15 bases between them. Germline V gives CDR1 SGHAT, CDR2 FQDESV (reference sequence). CDR3 nucleotides: TGTGCCAGCATGGGACGGAGGAGGGACACTGAAGCTTTCTTT. This gives the protein CASMGRRRDTEAFF.

V gene TRBV6-2 or TRBV6-3 combines with J gene TRBJ1-5, with 10 bases lining up with TRBD1. Losses at the gene ends were 6 bases for V and 9 bases for J; bases not matched to a gene: 11. CDR3 length: 15 amino acids. Looked up from germline, CDR1 is MNHEY and CDR2 is SVGEGT. The CDR3 here is CASSLDRGSRPPQHF. The CDR3 DNA follows: TGTGCCAGCAGCCTGGACAGGGGGTCCAGGCCGCCCCAGCATTTT.

This clonotype was picked up a small number of times. CDR3 nucleotides: TGCAGTGCTAGGAGGACAGGGGACCCCCTTAACTATGGCTACACCTTC. This codes for CSARRTGDPLNYGYTF. This chain joins TRBV20-1 and TRBJ1-2, with 9 bases matching TRBD1. The CDR3 spans 16 residues. The germline V gene has CDR1 DFQATT and CDR2 SNEGSKA (reference sequence). V was pared by 3 bases and J by 1 base, with 9 bases of the junction left unmatched.

The chain uses TRBV7-8 and TRBJ2-7; weak D call: TRBD1 (5 bases). Germline assignment: CDR1 SGHVS and CDR2 FQNEAQ. The CDR3 spans 15 residues. V was pared by 2 bases and J by 5 bases, with 16 bases between. Here the CDR3 DNA reads TGTGCCAGCAGCTTAATTGGGGCCTCTACTGACGAGCAGTACTTC. Translating it yields CASSLIGASTDEQYF. The full variable domain, rest sourced from reference TRBV7-8 and TRBJ2-7, is GAGVSQSPRYKVAKRGQDVALRCDPISGHVSLFWYQQALGQGPEFLTYFQNEAQLDKSGLPSDRFFAERPEGSVSTLKIQRTQQEDSAVYLCASSLIGASTDEQYFGPGTRLTVT.

This clonotype was counted only a few times. The rearrangement links TRBV7-9 to TRBJ2-3; D remains unclear. From germline, CDR1 is SEHNR and CDR2 FQNEAQ (reference sequence). The CDR3 is made up of 14 amino acids. V was pared by 1 base and J by 2 bases, with 7 bases between. DNA of the CDR3: TGTGCCAGCAGCTTAGGGGTTACCACAGATACGCAGTATTTT. This gives the protein CASSLGVTTDTQYF.

This clonotype was observed a few times. The rearrangement joins TRBV12-3 or TRBV12-4 to TRBJ2-5; 11 bases map to TRBD2. The CDR3 is made up of 16 amino acids. V shed 1 base, J shed 4 bases, and the junction held 5 bases outside the gene matches. The CDR3 DNA follows: TGTGCCAGCAGTTTAGGACTAGCGGGGAGAGGAGAGACCCAGTACTTC. Protein: CASSLGLAGRGETQYF.

A few counts support this clonotype. This rearrangement joins TRBV7-6 to TRBJ2-3, with D hard to call. V was trimmed by 2 bases and J by 0 bases, leaving 9 bases between them. The V gene's germline CDR1 is SGHVS and CDR2 FNYEAQ. The CDR3 runs 15 residues. Here the CDR3 reads CASSLTPVSTDTQYF. DNA for the CDR3: TGTGCCAGCAGCTTAACCCCGGTCAGCACAGATACGCAGTATTTT.

The chain couples TRBV9 to TRBJ1-3; 9 bases align to TRBD1. V lost 5 bases to trimming and J lost 8 bases; unmatched junction nucleotides: 11. Germline V gives CDR1 SGDLS, CDR2 YYNGEE. The CDR3 length is 15 residues. The CDR3 protein is CASRAGTGSLDTIYF. CDR3 sequence (DNA): TGTGCCAGCAGAGCCGGGACAGGGTCGTTGGACACCATATATTTT.

The chain combines TRBV6-1 with TRBJ1-1; D remains unclear. V lost 4 bases and J lost 4, with 10 bases in between. This CDR3 spans 13 amino acids. Germline loops: CDR1 MNHNS, CDR2 SASEGT. CDR3 in amino acids: CASSADWSTEAFF. The CDR3 coding sequence is TGTGCCAGCAGTGCCGACTGGAGCACTGAAGCTTTCTTT.

This clonotype was seen a handful of times. CDR3 in amino acids: CASSWSGVYDEQYF. The CDR3 DNA sequence: TGTGCCAGCAGTTGGTCAGGGGTGTACGACGAGCAGTACTTC. V is TRBV12-3 or TRBV12-4 and J is TRBJ2-7, with D tentatively TRBD1 (6 bases). Between the trimmed V and J ends, which lost 4 bases and 5 bases, there was a span of 15 bases. The CDR3 contains 14 residues.

This chain connects TRBV2 to TRBJ2-2; the match to TRBD1 covers 9 bases. V dropped 7 bases and J dropped 3; count of bases not matched to a gene: 9. The CDR3 runs 16 residues. CDR1 and CDR2 from the germline V gene are SNHLY and FYNNEI. CDR3 coding DNA: TGTGCCAGCACCAAAACCGGGACAGGGTACACCGGGGAGCTGTTTTTT. Translating it yields CASTKTGTGYTGELFF.

The table lists this clonotype with a few counts. This chain links TRBV4-2 with TRBJ1-1, with a weak D call TRBD1 (5 bases). CDR3 length: 16 residues. V was trimmed by 0 bases and J by 1 base, leaving 12 bases between them. Germline V gene lookup returns CDR1 LGHNA and CDR2 YNFKEQ. For the CDR3, the DNA is TGTGCCAGCAGCCAAGATCAAGGGACGGCGAACACTGAAGCTTTCTTT. This translates into CASSQDQGTANTEAFF.

This clonotype appeared a few times. CDR3 protein: CASSPRSWTGSYEQYF. In DNA form, the CDR3 reads TGTGCCAGCAGCCCCCGATCATGGACAGGCTCCTACGAGCAGTACTTC. The chain is built from TRBV14 and TRBJ2-7, with 7 bases identical to TRBD1. Losses at the gene ends were 4 bases for V and 0 bases for J; bases not matched to a gene: 9. The germline gives CDR1 SGHDN, CDR2 FVKESK. The CDR3 is made up of 16 amino acids.

The sample holds one count of this clonotype. V gene TRBV28 combines with J gene TRBJ2-5; 9 nucleotides agree with TRBD2. The length of the CDR3 is 16 residues. Germline CDR1 is MDHEN and CDR2 is SYDVKM. Unmatched junction bases numbered 10, after V lost 3 bases and J lost 5 bases. The CDR3 DNA sequence: TGTGCCAGCAGTTTGTCGGCGGGGGGGACCTCCGAGACCCAGTACTTC. Protein: CASSLSAGGTSETQYF.

Many counts were recorded for this clonotype. This rearrangement joins TRBV6-2 or TRBV6-3 to TRBJ2-7; 8 nucleotides line up with TRBD1. There are 15 residues in the CDR3. The ends lost 6 bases at V and 0 bases at J; junction bases unmatched: 7. Germline V gene data show CDR1 as MNHEY and CDR2 as SVGEGT. CDR3: CASSQRQGFSYEQYV. CDR3 DNA: TGTGCCAGCAGCCAACGACAGGGGTTCTCCTACGAGCAGTACGTC.